The 20 T cell receptor beta chains below all came from one sample that was sequenced in a study of long-term antiretroviral therapy in people with HIV. Running of the v3.0 immunoSEQ assay took place at survey level. Data came from immunoSEQ multiplex PCR; TCRdb stores just in-frame clones and leaves some out. The sample has approximately 29,000 clones, roughly 78% seen once. The specimen comprised unsorted PBMCs, sampled 1.5 years before starting antiretroviral therapy. All receptors derive from a man in his late teens or twenties with HIV.

Here the CDR3 reads CASSPILQGARETQYF. The DNA for the CDR3 is TGTGCCAGCAGCCCTATCTTACAGGGGGCGAGGGAGACCCAGTACTTC. The chain links TRBV14 to TRBJ2-5; 9 bases are shared with TRBD1. The V gene end was trimmed by 4 bases and the J gene end by 5 bases; junction bases not matched to a gene: 11. Germline lookup yields CDR1 SGHDN and CDR2 FVKESK. This CDR3 is built from 16 residues.

This chain joins TRBV30 and TRBJ1-5, with TRBD1 as a possible D gene (6 bases). In germline, CDR1 is GTSNPN, CDR2 SVGIG (reference sequence). Trimming pared 4 bases from V and 3 bases from J, leaving 13 bases between. This CDR3 has 14 residues. CDR3 bases: TGTGCCTGGACAGGGGCAGGGTCCAATCAGCCCCAGCATTTT. Its protein product is CAWTGAGSNQPQHF.

The genes are TRBV2 and TRBJ1-4, with no clear D. Trimming shortened V by 5 bases and J by 5 bases, and 12 bases separated the two germline ends. Germline CDR1 reads SNHLY; CDR2 reads FYNNEI. The CDR3 has 14 residues. CDR3 sequence (DNA): TGTGCCAGCAGTAATCGGGCCTCAAATGAAAAACTGTTTTTT. As protein: CASSNRASNEKLFF.

This clone was seen just once. The gene calls are TRBV12-5 and TRBJ2-1, with a possible D match to TRBD2 (6 bases). Germline V lookup: CDR1 LGHNT, CDR2 FRNRAP. CDR3 length equals 14 residues. Trimming stripped 6 bases from V and 5 bases from J, with 14 bases between. CDR3 amino acids: CASGHPGVHNEQFF. CDR3 DNA: TGTGCTAGTGGACACCCGGGGGTTCACAATGAGCAGTTCTTC.

By share, this clone ranks as medium-sized. V is TRBV6-5 and J is TRBJ1-1; 7 bases agree with TRBD1. The CDR3 contains 14 residues. The V gene end was trimmed by 6 bases and the J gene end by 6 bases; junction bases not matched to a gene: 10. Looked up from germline, CDR1 is MNHEY and CDR2 is SVGAGI. The CDR3 DNA reads as TGTGCCAGCAGCCTAACGCAGGGGGGAGCTGAAGCTTTCTTT. This gives the protein CASSLTQGGAEAFF.

In the case of this clone: Distinct nucleotide sequences in the sample also encode this CDR3. This chain joins TRBV30 and TRBJ2-5; either TRBD1 or TRBD2 may fit D (6 bases each). The ends were cut back, 0 bases at V and 1 base at J, with 12 bases in the middle. Germline lookup yields CDR1 GTSNPN and CDR2 SVGIG (reference sequence). CDR3 length: 15 residues. CDR3 DNA: TGTGCCTGGAGTGTAGGTGGGGGGCCCCAAGAGACCCAGTACTTC. Translation gives CAWSVGGGPQETQYF.

Note on this clone: Other DNA sequences from this sample encode an identical CDR3 as well. V usage is TRBV19 and J usage is TRBJ1-5; D may be TRBD1 (5 bases). From germline, CDR1 is LNHDA and CDR2 SQIVND (reference sequence). This CDR3 has 14 amino acids. Trimming shortened V by 3 bases and J by 3 bases, and 9 bases separated the two germline ends. CDR3 protein: CASSILGTNQPQHF. The DNA for the CDR3 is TGTGCCAGTAGTATTTTGGGGACCAATCAGCCCCAGCATTTT.

The rearrangement joins TRBV19 to TRBJ2-7; D possibly corresponds to TRBD2 (5 bases). CDR1 and CDR2 from the germline V gene are LNHDA and SQIVND (reference sequence). The CDR3 is 15 residues long. Trimming cost V 3 bases and J 3 bases, with 15 bases left between them. The DNA of the CDR3 is TGTGCCAGTAGTATCACTAGGAGCGCCGTCTACGAGCAGTACTTC. Its translation is CASSITRSAVYEQYF.

This clone was observed once. The chain couples TRBV2 to TRBJ1-1; D is unresolved. The germline CDR1 and CDR2 sequences are SNHLY and FYNNEI. Deletions cut 2 bases from V and 3 bases from J, with 7 bases between. CDR3 length: 13 amino acids. The CDR3 reads CASSELEDTEAFF. In DNA form, the CDR3 reads TGTGCCAGCAGTGAATTGGAGGACACTGAAGCTTTCTTT.

The gene calls are TRBV9 and TRBJ2-7; D remains unclear. Trimming left V 3 bases short and J 3 bases short, with 13 bases between. Germline lookup yields CDR1 SGDLS and CDR2 YYNGEE. The CDR3 runs 14 residues. The chain's CDR3 is CASSGQPPSYEQYF. The CDR3 DNA sequence: TGTGCCAGCAGCGGCCAACCCCCTAGCTACGAGCAGTACTTC.

This chain joins TRBV6-5 and TRBJ2-7; TRBD2 matches at 8 bases. V lost 5 bases to trimming and J lost 2 bases; unmatched junction nucleotides: 8. The germline V gene has CDR1 MNHEY and CDR2 SVGAGI. This CDR3 has 15 residues. The CDR3 loop is CASSKNGGAAYEQYF. The DNA for the CDR3 is TGTGCCAGCAGTAAGAACGGGGGGGCCGCCTACGAGCAGTACTTC.

The chain combines TRBV11-2 with TRBJ1-2; 7 bases agree with TRBD1. The V gene's germline CDR1 is SGHAT and CDR2 FQNNGV. The CDR3 length is 13 residues. With V trimmed by 5 bases and J by 4 bases, 4 bases remained unmatched. The CDR3 nucleotides read TGTGCCAGCAGCCCCGGGACAGCCTATGGCTACACCTTC. This codes for CASSPGTAYGYTF.

The V and J genes are TRBV7-6 and TRBJ1-3; the match to TRBD1 covers 7 bases. V shed 3 bases and J 0 bases; nucleotides not matched to a gene: 5. The CDR3 consists of 16 residues. CDR1 and CDR2 (germline): SGHVS, FNYEAQ. In nucleotides, the CDR3 is TGTGCCAGCAGCTTCGGAGGGGGCTACTCTGGAAACACCATATATTTT. This gives the protein CASSFGGGYSGNTIYF.

V and J are TRBV5-4 and TRBJ2-5; TRBD1 might be the D (5 bases). V lost 4 bases, J lost 2 bases, and 9 bases lay in between. Germline CDR1 SGHNT, CDR2 YYREEE (reference sequence). The CDR3 length is 13 residues. CDR3 sequence: CASSVDRQETQYF. CDR3 nucleotides: TGTGCCAGCAGCGTCGACAGACAAGAGACCCAGTACTTC.

This sequence joins TRBV27 and TRBJ2-3; D remains unclear. The V end was cut by 3 bases, the J end by 3 bases, with 19 bases between. From germline, CDR1 is MNHEY and CDR2 SMNVEV (reference sequence). CDR3 size: 17 residues. CDR3 bases: TGTGCCAGCAGTTTTTTCGGCGGAGTAGTGGATACAGATACGCAGTATTTT. This translates into CASSFFGGVVDTDTQYF.

This chain uses TRBV27 with TRBJ1-2; D is ambiguous. V lost 4 bases and J lost 2, with 14 bases in between. Per germline, CDR1 MNHEY and CDR2 SMNVEV (reference sequence). The CDR3 is 15 residues long. CDR3 coding DNA: TGTGCCAGCAGTTCAAACATAAGGAGAAACTATGGCTACACCTTC. It codes for CASSSNIRRNYGYTF.

This sequence joins TRBV6-6 and TRBJ2-7; TRBD1 aligns across 7 bases. The CDR3 spans 13 residues. The germline V gene encodes CDR1 MNHNY and CDR2 SVGAGI (reference sequence). The J segment lost 5 bases and the V segment lost 6 bases, leaving 7 bases of the junction unmatched. In nucleotides, the CDR3 is TGTGCCAGCAGGACGGACAGGTTCCACGAGCAGTACTTC. Encoded protein: CASRTDRFHEQYF.

This clone was seen more than once but under ten times. This chain joins TRBV4-1 and TRBJ2-1; 8 positions match TRBD2. Germline V lookup: CDR1 MGHRA, CDR2 YSYEKL. The length of the CDR3 is 15 residues. V was clipped by 1 base and J by 7 bases; unmatched bases: 6. The CDR3 coding sequence is TGCGCCAGCAGCCAAGTCGGGGGGGGAGGAAATGAGCAGTTCTTC. Its protein is CASSQVGGGGNEQFF.

The gene calls are TRBV7-8 and TRBJ1-6, with D possibly matching TRBD1 (5 bases). Germline V gene sequence: CDR1 SGHVS, CDR2 FQNEAQ. Deletions cut 0 bases from V and 7 bases from J, with 13 bases between. There are 16 residues in the CDR3. This CDR3 reads CASSLAPGPRNSPLHF. The DNA for the CDR3 is TGTGCCAGCAGCTTAGCGCCGGGGCCTCGGAATTCACCCCTCCACTTT.

This clone came up a few times. DNA for the CDR3: TGCGCCAGCAGCTTGAGGGGGCTTGGGACTGAAGCTTTCTTT. Translated: CASSLRGLGTEAFF. The gene calls are TRBV5-1 and TRBJ1-1; 7 bases are a match to TRBD1. V dropped 1 base and J dropped 5; count of bases not matched to a gene: 5. This CDR3 has 14 amino acids. Germline V lookup: CDR1 SGHRS, CDR2 YFSETQ.